This TCR beta chain was captured in a study of cytomegalovirus exposure and HLA in healthy donors. Trimming removed 2 bases at V and 4 bases at J, with 11 bases between. The CDR3 contains 13 residues. Germline values: CDR1 GTSNPN, CDR2 SVGIG (reference sequence). Researchers ran the PCR with 60 Vbeta and 13 Jbeta primers. Sequenced by immunoSEQ multiplex PCR; TCRdb stores in-frame clones only, minus some. The table has some 150,000 clones, over 60% seen once. The receptor comes from a woman aged 40 to 50 in good health and CMV-seronegative. Input material: PBMCs. The J gene is TRBJ1-1, the V gene TRBV30; a possible D gene is TRBD1 (5 bases). CDR3 protein: CAWSRQGGTEAFF. CDR3 in DNA: TGTGCCTGGAGTCGGCAGGGAGGCACTGAAGCTTTCTTT.